Following are 19 T cell receptor beta chains from one sample sequenced in a study of cytomegalovirus exposure and HLA in healthy donors. Primers included in the PCR were 60 Vbeta and 13 Jbeta primers. Libraries were prepared by immunoSEQ multiplex PCR; TCRdb keeps only in-frame clonotypes and omits some of them. The sample gives some 140,000 clones, over 50% of which show up once; about 1.5% is in the top ten. Sequencing input: PBMCs. The receptor set was obtained from a human donor in good health.

The chain has TRBV5-5 and TRBJ1-4, with TRBD1 matching over 7 bases. Trimming removed 2 bases from V and 4 bases from J; junction bases left unmatched: 8. The CDR3 spans 16 residues. The germline gives CDR1 SGHKS, CDR2 YYEKEE (reference sequence). The CDR3 nucleotides are TGTGCCAGCAGCTTCCAAGGGGGCAGCAATAATGAAAAACTGTTTTTT. It is translated as CASSFQGGSNNEKLFF. Full variable domain (remainder filled in from reference TRBV5-5 and TRBJ1-4): DAGVTQSPTHLIKTRGQQVTLRCSPISGHKSVSWYQQVLGQGPQFIFQYYEKEERGRGNFPDRFSARQFPNYSSELNVNALLLGDSALYLCASSFQGGSNNEKLFFGSGTQLSVL.

The chain combines TRBV19 with TRBJ2-2, with 7 bases fitting TRBD2. The germline V gene has CDR1 LNHDA and CDR2 SQIVND (reference sequence). The CDR3 consists of 19 residues. With 3 bases clipped from V and 0 bases from J, the junction kept 13 bases outside the gene matches. The chain's CDR3 is CASSISGAGGLSNTGELFF. DNA for the CDR3: TGTGCCAGTAGTATCAGCGGGGCAGGCGGGCTTTCGAACACCGGGGAGCTGTTTTTT.

The chain employs TRBV19 and TRBJ2-7; D is perhaps TRBD2 (6 bases). The CDR3 is 16 residues long. Germline loops: CDR1 LNHDA, CDR2 SQIVND (reference sequence). V was pared by 3 bases and J by 3 bases, with 18 bases between. The CDR3 is CASSIGGSDFYYEQYF. CDR3 DNA: TGTGCCAGTAGTATCGGAGGGTCAGATTTTTACTACGAGCAGTACTTC.

With respect to this clone: Sequence at one end of the junction differs from germline and may be a read error. J is TRBJ2-5 and V is TRBV7-2, with 12 positions matching TRBD2. The germline V gene encodes CDR1 SGHTA and CDR2 FQGNSA. The CDR3 is 14 residues long. The DNA of the CDR3 is TGTGCCAGCAGCCTAGCGGGAGGGGCGGGGGCCCAGTACTTC. Its protein is CASSLAGGAGAQYF.

This sequence joins TRBV5-1 and TRBJ2-7, with TRBD2 identical over 7 bases. Germline lookup yields CDR1 SGHRS and CDR2 YFSETQ. V lost 0 bases, J lost 0 bases, and 3 bases stayed unmatched. This CDR3 is 15 amino acids long. The CDR3 nucleotides read TGCGCCAGCAGCTTGGGAGGCGGGAGCTCCTACGAGCAGTACTTC. Its protein product is CASSLGGGSSYEQYF.

V and J are TRBV7-2 and TRBJ2-7, with D possibly matching TRBD2 (6 bases). The V gene lost 5 bases and the J gene lost 0 bases, with 14 bases spanning the gap. In germline, CDR1 is SGHTA, CDR2 FQGNSA. The CDR3 extends over 15 amino acids. The CDR3 bases are TGTGCCAGCAGCCAACTAGCTTTCAGCTCCTACGAGCAGTACTTC. Translation gives CASSQLAFSSYEQYF.

The chain uses TRBV4-1 and TRBJ2-7, with a tentative D call TRBD2 (6 bases). V shed 0 bases and J shed 12 bases, with 21 bases lying between them. Germline V gives CDR1 MGHRA, CDR2 YSYEKL. The CDR3 length is 15 residues. The CDR3, as DNA: TGCGCCAGCAGCCAAGACCTAACCACCGGGACTTTTCGGTACTTC. Protein: CASSQDLTTGTFRYF.

This rearrangement joins TRBV5-4 to TRBJ2-3, with a possible D match to TRBD2 (6 bases). V dropped 0 bases and J dropped 2 bases, with 19 bases sitting between them. The germline V gene encodes CDR1 SGHNT and CDR2 YYREEE (reference sequence). The CDR3 is 18 residues long. CDR3 in amino acids: CASSLGVSRGAFTDTQYF. DNA for the CDR3: TGTGCCAGCAGCTTGGGGGTCTCGCGGGGTGCGTTCACAGATACGCAGTATTTT. The whole variable domain, filled in from reference TRBV5-4 and TRBJ2-3, reads ETGVTQSPTHLIKTRGQQVTLRCSSQSGHNTVSWYQQALGQGPQFIFQYYREEENGRGNFPPRFSGLQFPNYSSELNVNALELDDSALYLCASSLGVSRGAFTDTQYFGPGTRLTVL.

This clone was seen only a few times. The chain employs TRBV5-1 and TRBJ2-7, with TRBD1 matching over 10 bases. The junction had 6 bases not matched to a gene; V was cut back by 4 bases and J by 2 bases. Looked up from germline, CDR1 is SGHRS and CDR2 is YFSETQ. The CDR3 totals 15 residues. The CDR3 DNA sequence: TGCGCCAGCAGCGGCGGGACAGGGGTACCCTACGAGCAGTACTTC. This codes for CASSGGTGVPYEQYF.

The rearrangement links TRBV15 to TRBJ2-1; D perhaps matches TRBD2 (5 bases). Trimming removed 6 bases at V and 0 bases at J, with 12 bases between. The CDR3 has 15 residues. Germline CDR1 and CDR2: LNHNV and YYDKDF (reference sequence). CDR3 sequence: CATSTSGNSYNEQFF. The CDR3 DNA reads TGTGCCACCAGTACGAGCGGAAACTCCTACAATGAGCAGTTCTTC.

For the CDR3, the DNA is TGTGCCAGTAGTACCCGGCGAGGGGGCGCCCTTAATCAGCCCCAGCATTTT. Translation: CASSTRRGGALNQPQHF. The chain couples TRBV19 to TRBJ1-5; 7 nucleotides agree with TRBD1. CDR1 and CDR2 from the germline V gene are LNHDA and SQIVND (reference sequence). After removal of 4 bases from V and 4 bases from J, the junction contained 13 bases not matched to a gene. The CDR3 consists of 17 residues.

In this sample, this clone turned up a few times. The rearrangement uses TRBV9 and TRBJ1-4; D is unclear. Germline lookup yields CDR1 SGDLS and CDR2 YYNGEE. This CDR3 region has 13 residues. Trimming removed 5 bases at V and 6 bases at J, with 11 bases between. The CDR3 DNA follows: TGTGCCAGCAGTAGAGGCGGGGATGAAAAACTGTTTTTT. This sequence encodes CASSRGGDEKLFF.

The rearrangement joins TRBV7-2 to TRBJ1-3; D might be TRBD1 (6 bases). Trimming pared 1 base from V and 2 bases from J, leaving 9 bases between. The CDR3 loop spans 15 amino acids. CDR1 and CDR2 from the germline V gene are SGHTA and FQGNSA. This CDR3 is CASSLVNRAGNTIYF. Written as DNA, the CDR3 is TGTGCCAGCAGCTTAGTGAACAGGGCTGGAAACACCATATATTTT.

This clone was recorded once. This sequence joins TRBV2 and TRBJ2-2, with 8 bases aligning to TRBD1. The V gene's germline CDR1 is SNHLY and CDR2 FYNNEI. This CDR3 spans 16 amino acids. V trimming: 7 bases; J trimming: 1 base; junction bases outside the gene matches: 8. Here the CDR3 reads CASISSRGLNTGELFF. As DNA, the CDR3 is TGTGCCAGCATTTCCTCCAGGGGGCTGAACACCGGGGAGCTGTTTTTT.

The J gene is TRBJ2-3, the V gene TRBV5-6, with D perhaps matching TRBD1 (5 bases). Germline V lookup: CDR1 SGHDT, CDR2 YYEEEE. V dropped 0 bases and J dropped 1 base, with 12 bases sitting between them. CDR3 length: 16 amino acids. CDR3 bases: TGTGCCAGCAGCTTGGCCAAGACAGCCCGCACAGATACGCAGTATTTT. Encoded protein: CASSLAKTARTDTQYF. Combining the CDR3 with reference TRBV5-6 and TRBJ2-3 gives the whole variable domain DAGVTQSPTHLIKTRGQQVTLRCSPKSGHDTVSWYQQALGQGPQFIFQYYEEEERQRGNFPDRFSGHQFPNYSSELNVNALLLGDSALYLCASSLAKTARTDTQYFGPGTRLTVL.

This sequence joins TRBV6-5 and TRBJ1-1, with D possibly being TRBD1 (6 bases). Germline V gene lookup returns CDR1 MNHEY and CDR2 SVGAGI. The V end was cut by 7 bases, the J end by 7 bases, with 16 bases between. The CDR3 covers 13 residues. In DNA form, the CDR3 reads TGTGCCAGCATGGCCGACAGGACCCTTGAAGCTTTCTTT. Encoded protein: CASMADRTLEAFF.

This clone has a single count. The genes are TRBV23-1 and TRBJ2-6; D uncertain. TRBV23-1 is an ORF for which the function is uncertain. The CDR3 spans 17 residues. Trimming left V 4 bases short and J 0 bases short, with 13 bases between. CDR3 nucleotide sequence: TGCGCCAGCAGTCCGCACGCGTATCTCTCTGGGGCCAACGTCCTGACTTTC. Translation: CASSPHAYLSGANVLTF.

This CDR3 is CSVGGVAEAFF. The CDR3 bases are TGCAGCGTTGGAGGCGTAGCTGAAGCTTTCTTT. The chain couples TRBV29-1 to TRBJ1-1; unclear D gene. Looked up from germline, CDR1 is SQVTM and CDR2 is ANQGSEA. The V and J ends lost 4 bases and 6 bases respectively, with 9 bases between them. This CDR3 has 11 residues.

In this sample, this clone turned up a few times. The chain employs TRBV19 and TRBJ2-3; a possible D gene is TRBD2 (7 bases). CDR3 length: 16 amino acids. The germline V gene encodes CDR1 LNHDA and CDR2 SQIVND (reference sequence). V was cut by 2 bases and J by 4 bases, with 16 bases left in between. Written as DNA, the CDR3 is TGTGCCAGTAGTATATTAGCGGGCCGGGGGCCAGATACGCAGTATTTT. Translating it yields CASSILAGRGPDTQYF.